A selection of T cell receptor beta chains follows, all from one sample in a study of identical twins. In TCRdb, the 5' RACE reads were re-called with MiXCR into one record per CDR3 protein. The sample has 400,000 to 500,000 distinct CDR3 sequences, 15% to 20% seen once. The source material was naive T cells sorted from blood. The receptors derive from a man aged 45-60 years in good health. The CDR3 runs from the conserved cysteine through the conserved F or W. D genes are given only for firm matches. Clone sizes are given selectively: once, few, many, or a class where the clone is expanded.

- | few | 14 | TRBJ1-2 | TRBV7-9 | TGTGCCAGTGTCGACTCGACGCGGTATTATGGCTACACCTTC | CASVDSTRYYGYTF
TRBD1 | few | 20 | TRBJ2-3 | TRBV10-3 | TGTGCCATCAGTGACCCCGCGGGACAGGTGATGCACGCAGGCACAGATACGCAGTATTTT | CAISDPAGQVMHAGTDTQYF
TRBD1 | - | 13 | TRBJ1-1 | TRBV6-6 | TGTGCCAGCAGAGGGACAGGGAACACTGAAGCTTTCTTT | CASRGTGNTEAFF
- | - | 16 | TRBJ2-7 | TRBV6-2/TRBV6-3 | TGTGCCAGCAGTTACTCGACCCAGCAGAGGACCTACGAGCAGTACTTC | CASSYSTQQRTYEQYF
TRBD2 | many | 15 | TRBJ2-3 | TRBV20-1 | TGCAGTGCAACTCGGACTAGCGGGAACACAGATACGCAGTATTTT | CSATRTSGNTDTQYF
TRBD2 | - | 15 | TRBJ2-4 | TRBV5-1 | TGCGCCAGCAGTCAGACTAGCGGGGGGCCCTACATTCAGTACTTC | CASSQTSGGPYIQYF
- | - | 14 | TRBJ2-7 | TRBV6-1 | TGTGCCAGCAGAACGATCGGGGGTGTCTACGAGCAGTACTTC | CASRTIGGVYEQYF
- | - | 14 | TRBJ2-7 | TRBV12-3/TRBV12-4 | TGTGCCAGCAGTAACAGGAGGGGAGAAGGCGAGCAGTACTTC | CASSNRRGEGEQYF
TRBD1 | many | 14 | TRBJ2-7 | TRBV4-3 | TGTGCCAGCAGCCCTGGACAGGGCGCGTACGAGCAGTACTTC | CASSPGQGAYEQYF
- | few | 19 | TRBJ2-6 | TRBV5-4 | TGTGCCAGCAGCTTTGGACACCGCCTTCCGTTCTCTGGGGCCAACGTCCTGACTTTC | CASSFGHRLPFSGANVLTF
TRBD2 | many | 15 | TRBJ2-1 | TRBV10-3 | TGTGCCATCAGTGAGTCTCCGGGACTAGTCGTTGAGCAGTTCTTC | CAISESPGLVVEQFF
TRBD2 | many | 18 | TRBJ2-1 | TRBV3-1 | TGTGCCAGCAGCCAAAGAATGCCCGGGACTAGCGGGAGGAATGAGCAGTTCTTC | CASSQRMPGTSGRNEQFF
TRBD1 | - | 14 | TRBJ1-2 | TRBV18 | TGTGCCAGCTCACCGGGACAGGACAACTATGGCTACACCTTC | CASSPGQDNYGYTF
TRBD1 | - | 15 | TRBJ1-4 | TRBV5-1 | TGCGCCAGCACCCTCGAGGGACAGTCTAATGAAAAACTGTTTTTT | CASTLEGQSNEKLFF
TRBD1 | once | 13 | TRBJ1-2 | TRBV7-2 | TGTGCCAGCAGCATAACAGGGGGTCAGGGCTACACCTTC | CASSITGGQGYTF
- | few | 15 | TRBJ2-7 | TRBV5-5 | TGTGCCAGCAGCCGCGTGGTGCCGAGCTCCTACGAGCAGTACTTC | CASSRVVPSSYEQYF
- | - | 12 | TRBJ2-1 | TRBV7-6 | TGTGCCAGCAGCGCTCTAGCGTCAGAGCAGTTCTTC | CASSALASEQFF
- | few | 14 | TRBJ2-1 | TRBV28 | TGTGCCAGCAGTTCCAGGAGGACGGAGAATGAGCAGTTCTTC | CASSSRRTENEQFF
- | - | 14 | TRBJ2-2 | TRBV6-1 | TGTGCCAGCAGCGAAATCGGGATCGCCGGGGAGCTGTTTTTT | CASSEIGIAGELFF
- | - | 14 | TRBJ2-3 | TRBV12-3/TRBV12-4 | TGTGCCAGCAGACCCCCCAACCGTCCAGATACGCAGTATTTT | CASRPPNRPDTQYF
TRBD2 | few | 14 | TRBJ2-7 | TRBV5-8 | TGTGCCAGCAGCTTGAGCCTAGCGGGGAGGGAGCAGTACTTC | CASSLSLAGREQYF
TRBD2 | many | 15 | TRBJ2-1 | TRBV5-1 | TGCGCCAGCAGCTTTAAACTAGCGGGGTACAATGAGCAGTTCTTC | CASSFKLAGYNEQFF
- | many | 11 | TRBJ2-1 | TRBV12-3/TRBV12-4 | TGTGCCAGCAGTCAGGGGTTTGAGCAGTTCTTC | CASSQGFEQFF
- | few | 15 | TRBJ2-7 | TRBV5-1 | TGCGCCAGCAGCTTGGCCGCGGCAAATCCCTACGAGCAGTACTTC | CASSLAAANPYEQYF
- | - | 13 | TRBJ1-4 | TRBV5-1 | TGCGCCAGCCGAGTGGGACGAGGGGAAAAACTGTTTTTT | CASRVGRGEKLFF
TRBD1 | - | 15 | TRBJ2-2 | TRBV15 | TGTGCCACCAGCAGGGGAAGACAGGGGCCTCCCCAGCTGTTTTTT | CATSRGRQGPPQLFF
TRBD1 | few | 16 | TRBJ2-5 | TRBV10-3 | TGTGCCATCAGTGAGCCCGAACAGGGGACACCGGGGACCCAGTACTTC | CAISEPEQGTPGTQYF
- | many | 14 | TRBJ2-1 | TRBV15 | TGTGCCACCAGAAAAGCTGACAGCTACAATGAGCAGTTCTTC | CATRKADSYNEQFF
TRBD2 | many | 13 | TRBJ2-7 | TRBV29-1 | TGCAGCGCTGGGGGACTAGCGGGATACGAGCAGTACTTC | CSAGGLAGYEQYF
- | - | 16 | TRBJ2-1 | TRBV20-1 | TGCAGTGCTAGAAGCCTCGTCACAGGGACCTACAATGAGCAGTTCTTC | CSARSLVTGTYNEQFF
- | - | 14 | TRBJ2-3 | TRBV7-2 | TGTGCCAGCTGCTCCCGGTGGGCAGGCGATACGCAGTATTTT | CASCSRWAGDTQYF
TRBD1 | few | 15 | TRBJ2-1 | TRBV5-5 | TGTGCCAGCAGCTGGGGACAGGCCTCCTACAATGAGCAGTTCTTC | CASSWGQASYNEQFF
TRBD2 | many | 13 | TRBJ2-1 | TRBV15 | TGTGCCACCAGACTAGCGGGAGACGGAGAGCAGTTCTTC | CATRLAGDGEQFF
- | - | 14 | TRBJ2-7 | TRBV4-2 | TGTGCCAGCAGCCAAGATTCCAGGGGCGAGGAGCAGTACTTC | CASSQDSRGEEQYF
- | many | 13 | TRBJ1-5 | TRBV5-5 | TGTGCCAGCAGCTTGTTACCCATCCAGCCCCAGCATTTT | CASSLLPIQPQHF
TRBD2 | - | 18 | TRBJ2-2 | TRBV4-2 | TGTGCCAGCAGCCTAACCCGAGGACTAGCGGGGAACACCGGGGAGCTGTTTTTT | CASSLTRGLAGNTGELFF
- | - | 14 | TRBJ2-2 | TRBV29-1 | TGCAGCGCCGGTCTCAGGGGAGGCACCGGGGAGCTGTTTTTT | CSAGLRGGTGELFF
TRBD2 | - | 14 | TRBJ2-2 | TRBV7-2 | TGTGCCAGCAGCTTACTAGCGGACACCGGGGAGCTGTTTTTT | CASSLLADTGELFF
TRBD1 | - | 16 | TRBJ2-2 | TRBV6-5 | TGTGCCAGCAGTTACGGACCGGGACAGGGAACCGGGGAGCTGTTTTTT | CASSYGPGQGTGELFF
- | many | 13 | TRBJ1-2 | TRBV6-5 | TGTGCCAGCAGTTACGCGGGGAACTATGGCTACACCTTC | CASSYAGNYGYTF
TRBD2 | - | 18 | TRBJ2-5 | TRBV27 | TGTGCCAGCAGTGAATCCCCTGCGGGGGGGACGCGTGGAGAGACCCAGTACTTC | CASSESPAGGTRGETQYF
- | many | 15 | TRBJ2-5 | TRBV6-5 | TGTGCCAGCAGTTACTCGTTGACCGGGAGAGAGACCCAGTACTTC | CASSYSLTGRETQYF
- | - | 13 | TRBJ1-5 | TRBV29-1 | TGCAGCACCGCAGAGAATAGCAATCAGCCCCAGCATTTT | CSTAENSNQPQHF
- | few | 15 | TRBJ2-7 | TRBV4-2 | TGTGCCAGCAGCCCGTATTCAAGCGTCTCCTACGAGCAGTACTTC | CASSPYSSVSYEQYF
- | few | 13 | TRBJ2-5 | TRBV20-1 | TGCAGTGCTGTTCGGGGGACCCAAGAGACCCAGTACTTC | CSAVRGTQETQYF
- | - | 14 | TRBJ2-5 | TRBV29-1 | TGCAGCGTTACACAGGGGGGGTTCCAAGAGACCCAGTACTTC | CSVTQGGFQETQYF
- | few | 14 | TRBJ1-3 | TRBV10-3 | TGTGCCATCACGACAGACCTCTCTGGAAACACCATATATTTT | CAITTDLSGNTIYF
TRBD2 | - | 16 | TRBJ2-5 | TRBV11-2 | TGTGCCAGCAGCTTAGCCGGACTAGCGGGAGAAGAGACCCAGTACTTC | CASSLAGLAGEETQYF
- | few | 13 | TRBJ2-7 | TRBV6-1 | TGTGCCAGCAGCTCTTATGGTGGATACGAGCAGTACTTC | CASSSYGGYEQYF
- | many | 14 | TRBJ1-1 | TRBV6-5 | TGTGCCAGCAGTTACATGGGGGCGGTTACTGAAGCTTTCTTT | CASSYMGAVTEAFF
TRBD1 | - | 16 | TRBJ2-5 | TRBV5-8 | TGTGCCAGCAGCAAGTCCGGGACAGCAAGCCAAGAGACCCAGTACTTC | CASSKSGTASQETQYF
- | many | 13 | TRBJ2-1 | TRBV15 | TGTGCCACCAGCAGCCGGGCCACCAATGAGCAGTTCTTC | CATSSRATNEQFF
TRBD2 | - | 16 | TRBJ2-5 | TRBV6-1 | TGTGCCAGCAGAGGTCTGGAAGGCGGGACTAGCGGGACCCAGTACTTC | CASRGLEGGTSGTQYF
TRBD2 | many | 15 | TRBJ2-1 | TRBV29-1 | TGCAGCGTTGAAGTAGCGGGAGGTAATTACAATGAGCAGTTCTTC | CSVEVAGGNYNEQFF
TRBD1 | few | 15 | TRBJ2-1 | TRBV7-8 | TGTGCCAGCAGCGAGGGACAGGGAGGAGGCAATGAGCAGTTCTTC | CASSEGQGGGNEQFF
- | few | 11 | TRBJ2-1 | TRBV12-3/TRBV12-4 | TGTGCCAGCAGTTTAAGGACACGCCAGTTCTTC | CASSLRTRQFF
TRBD1 | few | 15 | TRBJ1-4 | TRBV5-6 | TGTGCCAGCAGCTTGGGAAGTCAGGGGGCGCAAAAACTGTTTTTT | CASSLGSQGAQKLFF